This T cell receptor (beta chain) was captured in a study of T-cell reconstitution after alpha-beta-depleted transplantation in children. Germline CDR1 and CDR2: LGHNA and YSLEER. The V and J ends lost 3 bases and 0 bases respectively, with 15 bases between them. There are 18 residues in the CDR3. Findings and limits, study-wide: The origin of alpha-beta T cells about two months after transplant was reportedly several hundred expanded graft clones.

The TCRbeta library incorporated unique molecular identifiers. TCRdb processed the PCR reads anew with MiXCR; each CDR3 protein has one entry. The data contain fewer than 550,000 distinct CDR3 sequences, approximately 10% of them seen just once; the ten biggest clones take up around 15%. This clonotype was counted a few times. What it binds is not known. The source of this sequence is a female patient aged 2-10 years who had a stem cell transplant for aplastic anemia, so the T cells may come from the graft donor. The chain carries TRBV4-3 and TRBJ2-6; the D gene could be TRBD1 or TRBD2 (5 bases each). The sequences come from PBMCs, mostly from graft donor cells, collected 180 days after TCRalphabeta/CD19-depleted stem cell transplant. Written as DNA, the CDR3 is TGCGCCAGCAGCCAGCGAGGGACCCGAAGCTCTGGGGCCAACGTCCTGACTTTC. Its translation: CASSQRGTRSSGANVLTF.